This TCR beta chain was captured in a study of identical twins. Germline values: CDR1 MNHEY, CDR2 SVGAGI. The CDR3 runs 14 residues. The V end lost 4 bases, the J end lost 0 bases, and 9 bases lay between the germline ends. General study results and limits: For out-of-frame alpha sequences shared by twins, low generation probability was in excess.

TCRdb fed the 5' RACE reads into MiXCR, producing one record per CDR3 protein. The table includes roughly 480,000 distinct CDR3 sequences, about 24% detected once. To note about this clonotype: Its antigen is not identified.

These sequences were also reported in another study, on T cells expressing NK-cell markers.

Sequencing was performed on CD4+ T cells sorted from blood. This sequence was found in a woman in her late teens or twenties in good health. The chain is built from TRBV6-5 and TRBJ1-2; possible D gene TRBD1, 6 bases. CDR3 loop: CASSSDRANYGYTF. The DNA for the CDR3 is TGTGCCAGCAGTTCGGACAGAGCTAACTATGGCTACACCTTC.